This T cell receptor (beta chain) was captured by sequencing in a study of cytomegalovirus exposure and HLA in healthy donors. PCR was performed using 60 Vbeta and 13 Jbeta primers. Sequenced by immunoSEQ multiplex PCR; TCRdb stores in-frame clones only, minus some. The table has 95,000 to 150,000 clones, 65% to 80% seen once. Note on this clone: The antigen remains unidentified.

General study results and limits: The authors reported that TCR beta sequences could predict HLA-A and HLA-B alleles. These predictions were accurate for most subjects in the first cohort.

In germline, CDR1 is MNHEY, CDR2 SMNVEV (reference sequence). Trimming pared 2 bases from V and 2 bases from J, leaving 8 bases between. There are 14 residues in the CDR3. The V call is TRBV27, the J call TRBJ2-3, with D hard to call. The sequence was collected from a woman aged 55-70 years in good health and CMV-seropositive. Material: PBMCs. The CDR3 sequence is CASSLNRYTDTQYF. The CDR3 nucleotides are TGTGCCAGCAGTTTAAATAGATACACAGATACGCAGTATTTT.